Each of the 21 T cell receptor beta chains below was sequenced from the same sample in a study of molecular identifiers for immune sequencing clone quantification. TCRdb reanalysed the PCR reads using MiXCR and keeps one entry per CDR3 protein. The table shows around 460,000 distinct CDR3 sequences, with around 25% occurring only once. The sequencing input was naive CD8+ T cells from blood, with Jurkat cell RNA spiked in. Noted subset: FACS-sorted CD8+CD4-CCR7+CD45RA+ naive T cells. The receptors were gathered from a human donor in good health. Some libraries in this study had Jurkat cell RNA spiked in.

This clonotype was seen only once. For the CDR3, the DNA is TGTGCCAGCAGCGATGACAGTACGAACACTGAAGCTTTCTTT. Protein: CASSDDSTNTEAFF. This chain links TRBV9 with TRBJ1-1; D is perhaps TRBD1 (5 bases). Germline V gene data show CDR1 as SGDLS and CDR2 as YYNGEE. V dropped 3 bases and J dropped 1 base, with 10 bases sitting between them. The CDR3 is made up of 14 amino acids.

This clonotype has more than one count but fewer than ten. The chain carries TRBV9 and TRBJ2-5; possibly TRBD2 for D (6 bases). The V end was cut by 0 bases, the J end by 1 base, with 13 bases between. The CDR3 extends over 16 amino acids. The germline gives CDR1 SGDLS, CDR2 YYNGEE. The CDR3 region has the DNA TGTGCCAGCAGCGTAGTAGGGGAGGCCGCCCAAGAGACCCAGTACTTC. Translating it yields CASSVVGEAAQETQYF.

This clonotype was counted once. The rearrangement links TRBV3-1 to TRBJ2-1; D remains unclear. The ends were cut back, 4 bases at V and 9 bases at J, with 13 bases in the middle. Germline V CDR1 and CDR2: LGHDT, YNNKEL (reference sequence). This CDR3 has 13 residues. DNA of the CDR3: TGTGCCAGCAGCCGAGATGAGAGGCCTGAGCAGTTCTTC. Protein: CASSRDERPEQFF.

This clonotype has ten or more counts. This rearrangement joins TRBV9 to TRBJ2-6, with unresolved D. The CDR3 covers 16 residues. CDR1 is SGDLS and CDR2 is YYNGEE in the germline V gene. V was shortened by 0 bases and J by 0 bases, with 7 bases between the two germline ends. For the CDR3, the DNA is TGTGCCAGCAGCGTAGAGAGTGTCTCTGGGGCCAACGTCCTGACTTTC. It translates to CASSVESVSGANVLTF.

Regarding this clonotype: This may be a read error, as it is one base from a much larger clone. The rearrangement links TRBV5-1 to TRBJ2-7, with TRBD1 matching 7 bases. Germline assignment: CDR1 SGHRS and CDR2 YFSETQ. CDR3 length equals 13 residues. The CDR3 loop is CASSGGQTYEKYF. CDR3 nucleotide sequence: TGCGCCAGCAGCGGGGGACAGACCTACGAGAAGTACTTC.

The CDR3 sequence is CAISELGQGRNEQFF. The CDR3 bases are TGTGCCATCAGTGAATTGGGACAGGGGCGCAATGAGCAGTTCTTC. The chain carries TRBV10-3 and TRBJ2-1; TRBD1 matches at 10 bases. The CDR3 extends over 15 amino acids. Germline values: CDR1 ENHRY, CDR2 SYGVKD. V trimming: 3 bases; J trimming: 6 bases; junction bases outside the gene matches: 5.

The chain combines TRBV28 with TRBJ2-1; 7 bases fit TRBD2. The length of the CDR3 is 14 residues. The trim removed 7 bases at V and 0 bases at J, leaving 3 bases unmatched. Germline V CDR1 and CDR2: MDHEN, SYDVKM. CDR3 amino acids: CASTGGSSYNEQFF. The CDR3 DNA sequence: TGTGCCAGCACGGGCGGGAGCTCCTACAATGAGCAGTTCTTC.

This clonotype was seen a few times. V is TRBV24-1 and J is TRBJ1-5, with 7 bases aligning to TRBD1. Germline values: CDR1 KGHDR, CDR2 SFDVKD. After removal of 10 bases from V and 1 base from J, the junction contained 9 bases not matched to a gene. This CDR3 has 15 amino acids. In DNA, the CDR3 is TGTGCCACTTTTAAGAGGGGGCTCAGCAATCAGCCCCAGCATTTT. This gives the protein CATFKRGLSNQPQHF.

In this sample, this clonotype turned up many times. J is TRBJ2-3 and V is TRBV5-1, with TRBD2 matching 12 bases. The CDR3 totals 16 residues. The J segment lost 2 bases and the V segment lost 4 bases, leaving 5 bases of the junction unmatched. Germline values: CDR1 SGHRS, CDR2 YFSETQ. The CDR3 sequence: CASSVGLAGFTDTQYF. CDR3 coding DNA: TGCGCCAGCAGCGTTGGACTAGCGGGGTTCACAGATACGCAGTATTTT. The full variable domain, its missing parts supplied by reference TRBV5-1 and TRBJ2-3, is KAGVTQTPRYLIKTRGQQVTLSCSPISGHRSVSWYQQTPGQGLQFLFEYFSETQRNKGNFPGRFSGRQFSNSRSEMNVSTLELGDSALYLCASSVGLAGFTDTQYFGPGTRLTVL.

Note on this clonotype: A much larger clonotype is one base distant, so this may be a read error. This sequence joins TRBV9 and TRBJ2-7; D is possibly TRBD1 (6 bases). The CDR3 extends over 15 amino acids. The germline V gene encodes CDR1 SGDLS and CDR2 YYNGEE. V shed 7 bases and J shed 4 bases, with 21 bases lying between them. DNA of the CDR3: TGTGCCAGCGGCCCCCGACAGGCCGGTCTTTACGAGCAGTACTTC. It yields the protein CASGPRQAGLYEQYF.

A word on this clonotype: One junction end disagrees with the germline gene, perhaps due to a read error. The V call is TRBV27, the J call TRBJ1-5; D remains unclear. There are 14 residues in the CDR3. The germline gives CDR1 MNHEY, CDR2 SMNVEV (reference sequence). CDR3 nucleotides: TGTGCCAGCAGTTTATCGGGGTTTAATCAGTCCCAGCATTTT. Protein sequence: CASSLSGFNQSQHF.

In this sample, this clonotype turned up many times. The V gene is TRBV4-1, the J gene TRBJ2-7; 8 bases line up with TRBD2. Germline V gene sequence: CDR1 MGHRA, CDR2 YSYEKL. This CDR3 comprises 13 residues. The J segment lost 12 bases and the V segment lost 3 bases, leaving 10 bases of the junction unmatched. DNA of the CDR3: TGCGCCAGCAGCCAGTCTAGCGGGTTAGGGGCGTACTTC. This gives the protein CASSQSSGLGAYF.

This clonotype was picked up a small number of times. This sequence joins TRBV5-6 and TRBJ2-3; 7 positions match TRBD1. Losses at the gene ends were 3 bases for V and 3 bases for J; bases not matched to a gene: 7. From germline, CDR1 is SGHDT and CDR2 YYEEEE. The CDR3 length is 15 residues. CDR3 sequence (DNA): TGTGCCAGCAGCTCCACAGGGGATGTGACAGATACGCAGTATTTT. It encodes CASSSTGDVTDTQYF. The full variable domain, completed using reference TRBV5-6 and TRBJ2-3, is DAGVTQSPTHLIKTRGQQVTLRCSPKSGHDTVSWYQQALGQGPQFIFQYYEEEERQRGNFPDRFSGHQFPNYSSELNVNALLLGDSALYLCASSSTGDVTDTQYFGPGTRLTVL.

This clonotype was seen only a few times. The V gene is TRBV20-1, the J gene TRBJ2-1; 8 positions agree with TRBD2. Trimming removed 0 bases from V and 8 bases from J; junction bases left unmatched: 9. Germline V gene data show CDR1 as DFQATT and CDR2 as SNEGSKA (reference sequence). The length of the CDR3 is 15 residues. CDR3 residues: CSARDGLALWDEQFF. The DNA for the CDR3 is TGCAGTGCTAGAGATGGACTAGCCCTTTGGGATGAGCAGTTCTTC.

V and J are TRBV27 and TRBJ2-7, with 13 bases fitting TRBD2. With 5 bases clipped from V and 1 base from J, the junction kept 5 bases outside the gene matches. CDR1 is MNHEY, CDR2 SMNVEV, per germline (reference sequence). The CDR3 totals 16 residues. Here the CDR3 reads CASSTTTSGRSYEQYF. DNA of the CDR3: TGTGCCAGCAGTACGACGACTAGCGGGAGGTCCTACGAGCAGTACTTC.

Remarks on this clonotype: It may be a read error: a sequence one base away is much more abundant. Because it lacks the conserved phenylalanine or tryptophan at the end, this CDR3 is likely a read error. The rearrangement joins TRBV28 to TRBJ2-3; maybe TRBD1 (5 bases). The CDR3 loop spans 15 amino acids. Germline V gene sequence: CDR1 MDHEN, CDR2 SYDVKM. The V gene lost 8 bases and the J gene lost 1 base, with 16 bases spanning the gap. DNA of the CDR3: TGTGCCAGCCGACAGTACCGCACCCGCACAGATACGCAGTATTTA. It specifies CASRQYRTRTDTQYL.

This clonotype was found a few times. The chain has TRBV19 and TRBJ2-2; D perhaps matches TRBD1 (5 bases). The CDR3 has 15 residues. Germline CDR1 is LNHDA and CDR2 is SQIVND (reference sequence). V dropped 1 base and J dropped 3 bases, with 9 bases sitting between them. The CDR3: CASSIVPGHTGELFF. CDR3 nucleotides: TGTGCCAGTAGTATAGTCCCAGGGCACACCGGGGAGCTGTTTTTT.

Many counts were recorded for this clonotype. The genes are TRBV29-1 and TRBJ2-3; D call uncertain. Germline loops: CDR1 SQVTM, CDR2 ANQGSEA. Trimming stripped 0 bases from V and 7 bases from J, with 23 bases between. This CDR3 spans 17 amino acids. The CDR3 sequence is CSVEDTPLPSDANTQYF. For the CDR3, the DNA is TGCAGCGTTGAAGATACGCCTCTCCCTTCTGATGCAAATACGCAGTATTTT.

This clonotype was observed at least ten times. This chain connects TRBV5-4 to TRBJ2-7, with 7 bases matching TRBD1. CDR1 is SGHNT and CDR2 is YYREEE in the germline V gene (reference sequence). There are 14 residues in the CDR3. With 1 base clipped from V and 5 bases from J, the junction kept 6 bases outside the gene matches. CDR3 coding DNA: TGTGCCAGCAGCTTGCCTGACAGGGTCCACGAGCAGTACTTC. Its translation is CASSLPDRVHEQYF.

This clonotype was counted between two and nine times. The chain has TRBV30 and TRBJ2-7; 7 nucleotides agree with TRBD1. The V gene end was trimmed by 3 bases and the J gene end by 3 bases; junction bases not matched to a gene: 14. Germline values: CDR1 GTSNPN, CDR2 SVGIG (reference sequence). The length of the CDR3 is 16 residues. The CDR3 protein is CAWSSVTTGTNYEQYF. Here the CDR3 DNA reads TGTGCCTGGAGCTCCGTGACGACAGGGACCAACTACGAGCAGTACTTC.

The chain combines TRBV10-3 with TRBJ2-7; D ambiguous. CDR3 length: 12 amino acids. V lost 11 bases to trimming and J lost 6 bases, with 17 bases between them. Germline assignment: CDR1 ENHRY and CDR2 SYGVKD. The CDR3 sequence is CAGALDGCEQYF. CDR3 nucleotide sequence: TGTGCCGGCGCTCTTGACGGCTGCGAGCAGTACTTC.